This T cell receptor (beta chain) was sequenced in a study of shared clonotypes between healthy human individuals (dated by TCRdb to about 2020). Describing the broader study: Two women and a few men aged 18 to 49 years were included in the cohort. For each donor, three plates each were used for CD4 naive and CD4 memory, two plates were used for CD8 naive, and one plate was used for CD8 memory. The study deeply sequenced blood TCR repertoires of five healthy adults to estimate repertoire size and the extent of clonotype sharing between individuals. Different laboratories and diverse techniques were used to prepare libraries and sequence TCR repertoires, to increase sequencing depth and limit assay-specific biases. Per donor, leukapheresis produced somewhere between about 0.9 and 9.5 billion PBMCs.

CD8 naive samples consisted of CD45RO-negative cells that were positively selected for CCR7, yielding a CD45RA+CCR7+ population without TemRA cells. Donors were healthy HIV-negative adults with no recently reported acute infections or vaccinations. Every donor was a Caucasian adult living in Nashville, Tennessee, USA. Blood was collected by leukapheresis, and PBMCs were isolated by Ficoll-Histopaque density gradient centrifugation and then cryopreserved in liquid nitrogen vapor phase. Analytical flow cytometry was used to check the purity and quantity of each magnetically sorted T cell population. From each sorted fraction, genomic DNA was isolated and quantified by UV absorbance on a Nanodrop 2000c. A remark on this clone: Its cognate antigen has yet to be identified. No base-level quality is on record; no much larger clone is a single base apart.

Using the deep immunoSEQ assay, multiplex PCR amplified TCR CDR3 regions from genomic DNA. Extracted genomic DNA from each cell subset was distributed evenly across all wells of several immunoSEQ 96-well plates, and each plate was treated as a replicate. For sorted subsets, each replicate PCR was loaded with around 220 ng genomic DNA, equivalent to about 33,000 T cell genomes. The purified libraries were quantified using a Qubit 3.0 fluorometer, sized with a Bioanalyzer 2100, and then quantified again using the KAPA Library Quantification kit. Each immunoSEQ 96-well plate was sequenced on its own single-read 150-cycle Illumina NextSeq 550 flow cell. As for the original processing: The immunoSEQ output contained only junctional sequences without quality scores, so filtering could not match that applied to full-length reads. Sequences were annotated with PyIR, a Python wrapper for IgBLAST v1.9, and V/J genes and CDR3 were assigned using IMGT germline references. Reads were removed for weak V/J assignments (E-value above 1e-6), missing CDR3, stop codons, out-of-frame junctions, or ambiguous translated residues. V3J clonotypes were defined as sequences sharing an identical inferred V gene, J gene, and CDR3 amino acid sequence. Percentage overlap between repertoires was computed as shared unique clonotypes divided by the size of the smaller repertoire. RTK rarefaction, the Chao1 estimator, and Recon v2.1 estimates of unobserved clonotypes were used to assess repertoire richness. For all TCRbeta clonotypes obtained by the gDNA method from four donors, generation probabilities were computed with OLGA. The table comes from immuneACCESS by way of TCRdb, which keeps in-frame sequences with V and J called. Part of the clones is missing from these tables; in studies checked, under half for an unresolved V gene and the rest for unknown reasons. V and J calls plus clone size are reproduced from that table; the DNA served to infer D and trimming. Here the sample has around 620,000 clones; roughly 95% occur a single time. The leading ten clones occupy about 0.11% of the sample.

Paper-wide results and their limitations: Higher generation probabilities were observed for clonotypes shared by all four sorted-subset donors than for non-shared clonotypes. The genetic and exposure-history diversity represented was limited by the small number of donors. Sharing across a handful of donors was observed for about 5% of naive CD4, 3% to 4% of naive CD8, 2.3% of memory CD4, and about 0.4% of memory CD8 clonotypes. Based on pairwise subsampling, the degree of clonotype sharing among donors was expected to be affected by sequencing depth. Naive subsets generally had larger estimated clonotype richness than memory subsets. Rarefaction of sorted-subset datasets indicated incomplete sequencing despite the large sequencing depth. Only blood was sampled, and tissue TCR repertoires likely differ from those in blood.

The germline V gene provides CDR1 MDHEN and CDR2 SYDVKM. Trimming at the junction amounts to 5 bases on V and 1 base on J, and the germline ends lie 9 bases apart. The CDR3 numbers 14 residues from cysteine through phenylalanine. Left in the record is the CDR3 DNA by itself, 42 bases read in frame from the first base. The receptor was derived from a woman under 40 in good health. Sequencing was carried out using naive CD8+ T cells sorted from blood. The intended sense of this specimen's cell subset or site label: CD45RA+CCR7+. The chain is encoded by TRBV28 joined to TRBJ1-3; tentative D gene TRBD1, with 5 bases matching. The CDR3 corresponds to CASSPGFSGNTIYF. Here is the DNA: TGTGCCAGCAGTCCAGGGTTTTCTGGAAACACCATATATTTT.